These 22 T cell receptor beta chains share one sample of origin, sequenced in a study of control samples from healthy donors and cancer patients. Method: immunoSEQ multiplex PCR; TCRdb's copy keeps in-frame clones and lacks some. This table holds 140,000 to 150,000 clones, 93% found once. The sample consisted of blood. The source of these receptors is a man between 18 and 29 years old in good health.

This chain links TRBV2 with TRBJ1-2; no clear D. CDR1 SNHLY and CDR2 FYNNEI come from the germline V gene. Trimming removed 2 bases from V and 3 bases from J, with 13 bases in between. The CDR3 spans 15 residues. In DNA, the CDR3 is TGTGCCAGCAGTGAACCCCGGGGAGATCACTATGGCTACACCTTC. It codes for CASSEPRGDHYGYTF.

V is TRBV7-8 and J is TRBJ2-7, with D perhaps given as TRBD1 or TRBD2 (7 bases each). Trimming took off 1 base at V and 4 bases at J, with 11 bases between the two ends. The CDR3 has 14 amino acids. Looked up from germline, CDR1 is SGHVS and CDR2 is FQNEAQ. For the CDR3, the DNA is TGTGCCAGCAGCTTAGGCAGGGGGGGGTACGAGCAGTACTTC. Translated, it gives CASSLGRGGYEQYF.

The chain employs TRBV7-6 and TRBJ2-5; no reliable D call. The germline V and J ends were trimmed by 8 bases and 4 bases, with 14 bases remaining between them. The germline gives CDR1 SGHVS, CDR2 FNYEAQ. This CDR3 has 13 amino acids. The CDR3 nucleotides read TGTGCCAGCTCGACATACCAAATAGAGACCCAGTACTTC. It specifies CASSTYQIETQYF.

The CDR3 coding sequence is TGTGCCAGCAGCCAAGTAGGGACATCGTATTTT. Protein sequence: CASSQVGTSYF. The V gene is TRBV3-1 (or the pseudogene TRBV3-2), the J gene TRBJ2-3; D is possibly TRBD1 (6 bases). Trimming stripped 1 base from V and 14 bases from J, with 10 bases between. Looked up from germline, CDR1 is LGHDT and CDR2 is YNNKEL (reference sequence). The CDR3 is 11 residues long.

The chain has TRBV19 and TRBJ1-3; 7 positions agree with TRBD1. CDR1 is LNHDA, CDR2 SQIVND, per germline (reference sequence). Trimming cost V 3 bases and J 0 bases; bases outside gene matches: 8. The CDR3 consists of 17 residues. CDR3 bases: TGTGCCAGTAGTATTCGACAGGGAACGGGCTCTGGAAACACCATATATTTT. It translates to CASSIRQGTGSGNTIYF.

The J gene is TRBJ2-3, the V gene TRBV9, with 7 bases lining up with TRBD1. Germline V lookup: CDR1 SGDLS, CDR2 YYNGEE. The CDR3 sequence is 17 residues long. V lost 4 bases to trimming and J lost 2 bases; unmatched junction nucleotides: 13. The CDR3 DNA sequence: TGTGCCAGCAGCCCCAGGGACAGTCCTCCCACCACAGATACGCAGTATTTT. Translating it yields CASSPRDSPPTTDTQYF.

The CDR3 is CATTGEIPGANVLTF. The CDR3 DNA is TGTGCCACAACAGGGGAGATCCCTGGGGCCAACGTCCTGACTTTC. The rearrangement joins TRBV10-3 to TRBJ2-6, with 7 bases matching TRBD1. Germline CDR1 is ENHRY and CDR2 is SYGVKD. V trimming: 10 bases; J trimming: 2 bases; junction bases outside the gene matches: 8. The CDR3 is made up of 15 amino acids.

The chain recombines TRBV13 with TRBJ2-1; 13 bases map to TRBD2. The V gene end was trimmed by 4 bases and the J gene end by 0 bases; junction bases not matched to a gene: 6. Germline CDR1 is PRHDT and CDR2 is FYEKMQ (reference sequence). The CDR3 covers 18 residues. The CDR3 loop reads CASSWTSGSTPSYNEQFF. DNA of the CDR3: TGTGCCAGCAGCTGGACTAGCGGGAGCACCCCCTCCTACAATGAGCAGTTCTTC.

This clone appeared a few times. J is TRBJ2-1 and V is TRBV5-1; D unclear. CDR3 size: 13 residues. Germline V lookup: CDR1 SGHRS, CDR2 YFSETQ. The ends were cut back, 0 bases at V and 9 bases at J, with 10 bases in the middle. The CDR3 spells CASSLASAGEQFF. CDR3 coding DNA: TGCGCCAGCAGCTTGGCCTCGGCAGGTGAGCAGTTCTTC.

This chain joins TRBV7-6 and TRBJ2-3; possibly TRBD2 for D (6 bases). The CDR3 is made up of 16 amino acids. CDR1 and CDR2 (germline): SGHVS, FNYEAQ. Deletions cut 8 bases from V and 0 bases from J, with 18 bases between. The CDR3 sequence: CASRADYSDSTDTQYF. The CDR3 nucleotides read TGTGCCAGCCGGGCGGACTATAGTGACAGCACAGATACGCAGTATTTT.

The CDR3 reads CASTQGPAGATEAFF. The CDR3 DNA sequence: TGTGCCAGCACCCAAGGTCCCGCAGGGGCGACTGAAGCTTTCTTT. V is TRBV6-5 and J is TRBJ1-1, with D tentatively TRBD1 (6 bases). CDR3 length: 15 residues. CDR1 and CDR2 (germline): MNHEY, SVGAGI. Trimming shortened V by 7 bases and J by 5 bases, and 20 bases separated the two germline ends.

This clone has only a few counts. This sequence joins TRBV5-1 and TRBJ2-2; D might be TRBD1 (6 bases). This CDR3 has 15 residues. Germline CDR1 SGHRS, CDR2 YFSETQ. V lost 3 bases, J lost 7 bases, and 16 bases lay in between. DNA of the CDR3: TGCGCCAGCAGCTCTCAACAGGGTGGGGACGGGGAGCTGTTTTTT. Amino acids: CASSSQQGGDGELFF. The full variable domain, completed using reference TRBV5-1 and TRBJ2-2, is KAGVTQTPRYLIKTRGQQVTLSCSPISGHRSVSWYQQTPGQGLQFLFEYFSETQRNKGNFPGRFSGRQFSNSRSEMNVSTLELGDSALYLCASSSQQGGDGELFFGEGSRLTVL.

This chain joins TRBV9 and TRBJ1-1; no clear D. Germline V gene data show CDR1 as SGDLS and CDR2 as YYNGEE. The CDR3 sequence is 14 residues long. V lost 4 bases and J lost 1, with 11 bases in between. The CDR3 is CASSPHGGNTEAFF. The CDR3 DNA reads TGTGCCAGCAGCCCCCACGGAGGGAACACTGAAGCTTTCTTT.

This clone showed up just a few times. The J gene is TRBJ1-4, the V gene TRBV4-2, with 9 bases matching TRBD1. The CDR3 is 17 amino acids. With V trimmed by 1 base and J by 8 bases, 11 bases remained unmatched. CDR1 and CDR2 from the germline V gene are LGHNA and YNFKEQ. This CDR3 is CASSQATRGQGSEKLFF. Here the CDR3 DNA reads TGTGCCAGCAGCCAAGCAACGAGGGGACAGGGTAGCGAAAAACTGTTTTTT.

The V and J genes are TRBV4-1 and TRBJ2-2; D is possibly TRBD2 (6 bases). Per germline, CDR1 MGHRA and CDR2 YSYEKL. The CDR3 length is 20 residues. Deletions cut 4 bases from V and 2 bases from J, with 26 bases between. The CDR3 here is CASSPRDGPRRATNTGELFF. CDR3 nucleotides: TGCGCCAGCAGCCCGCGGGATGGTCCGCGGAGGGCCACTAACACCGGGGAGCTGTTTTTT.

DNA of the CDR3: TGTGCCAGCAGCTTAGCGTGGGGGGGCTCGATGAACACTGAAGCTTTCTTT. This codes for CASSLAWGGSMNTEAFF. This chain links TRBV7-8 with TRBJ1-1, with a tentative D call TRBD1 (6 bases). Germline V gene data show CDR1 as SGHVS and CDR2 as FQNEAQ. Trimming took off 0 bases at V and 0 bases at J, with 14 bases between the two ends. There are 17 residues in the CDR3.

Here the CDR3 reads CASSLGRGSYEQFF. The DNA for the CDR3 is TGTGCCAGCAGCTTGGGAAGGGGATCCTATGAGCAGTTCTTC. V gene TRBV5-6 combines with J gene TRBJ2-1; possible D gene TRBD1, 5 bases. The CDR3 is 14 residues long. Germline V gene lookup returns CDR1 SGHDT and CDR2 YYEEEE. The germline V and J ends were trimmed by 0 bases and 8 bases, with 12 bases remaining between them.

This sequence joins TRBV19 and TRBJ1-2; maybe TRBD1 (5 bases). The CDR3 runs to 15 residues. Deletions cut 5 bases from V and 4 bases from J, with 17 bases between. CDR1 and CDR2 (germline): LNHDA, SQIVND (reference sequence). The CDR3 coding sequence is TGTGCCAGTAGTCTACCGGCAGGGACCTTCTATGGCTACACCTTC. Protein: CASSLPAGTFYGYTF.

The chain joins TRBV28 to TRBJ2-7; D perhaps matches TRBD2 (5 bases). This CDR3 contains 16 residues. The V end was cut by 6 bases, the J end by 2 bases, with 20 bases between. CDR1 and CDR2 (germline): MDHEN, SYDVKM. The CDR3 sequence is CASSFLGGVHTYEQYF. Here the CDR3 DNA reads TGTGCCAGCAGCTTCCTCGGAGGAGTCCATACCTACGAGCAGTACTTC. The full variable domain, with the rest looked up from reference TRBV28 and TRBJ2-7, is DVKVTQSSRYLVKRTGEKVFLECVQDMDHENMFWYRQDPGLGLRLIYFSYDVKMKEKGDIPEGYSVSREKKERFSLILESASTNQTSMYLCASSFLGGVHTYEQYFGPGTRLTVT.

V is TRBV27 and J is TRBJ1-1; possible D gene TRBD1, 6 bases. Trimming left V 1 base short and J 4 bases short, with 10 bases between. This CDR3 spans 14 amino acids. Germline-derived CDR1 and CDR2 are MNHEY and SMNVEV (reference sequence). This CDR3 is CASSLFRGSTEAFF. The CDR3 region has the DNA TGTGCCAGCAGTTTATTCAGGGGCAGCACTGAAGCTTTCTTT.

The CDR3 coding sequence is TGTGCCAGCAGCGTAGTTAATAGCGGGTTCCACAATGAGCAGTTCTTC. Its translation is CASSVVNSGFHNEQFF. This chain uses TRBV9 with TRBJ2-1; 7 positions agree with TRBD2. The length of the CDR3 is 16 residues. The J segment lost 5 bases and the V segment lost 0 bases, leaving 8 bases of the junction unmatched. Germline V gene data show CDR1 as SGDLS and CDR2 as YYNGEE.

CDR3 nucleotides: TGTGCCAGTAGTATAGGCTATTACAGGGATAGCTACACCTTC. It encodes CASSIGYYRDSYTF. This sequence joins TRBV19 and TRBJ1-2; tentative D call: TRBD1 (6 bases). Germline assignment: CDR1 LNHDA and CDR2 SQIVND (reference sequence). This CDR3 contains 14 residues. V gave up 1 base and J gave up 9 bases, with 15 bases separating them.